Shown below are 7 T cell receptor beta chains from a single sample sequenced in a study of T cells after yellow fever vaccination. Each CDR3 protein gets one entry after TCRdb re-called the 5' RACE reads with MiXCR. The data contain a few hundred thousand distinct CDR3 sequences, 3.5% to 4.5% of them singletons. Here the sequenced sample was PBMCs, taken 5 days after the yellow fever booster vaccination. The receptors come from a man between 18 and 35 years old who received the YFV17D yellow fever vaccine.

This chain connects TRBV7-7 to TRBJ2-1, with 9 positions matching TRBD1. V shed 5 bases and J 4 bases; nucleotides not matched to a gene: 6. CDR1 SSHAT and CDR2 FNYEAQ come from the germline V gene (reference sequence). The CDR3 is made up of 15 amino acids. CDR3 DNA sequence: TGTGCCAGCAGCCCCCGGACAGGGGATTACAATGAGCAGTTCTTC. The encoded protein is CASSPRTGDYNEQFF.

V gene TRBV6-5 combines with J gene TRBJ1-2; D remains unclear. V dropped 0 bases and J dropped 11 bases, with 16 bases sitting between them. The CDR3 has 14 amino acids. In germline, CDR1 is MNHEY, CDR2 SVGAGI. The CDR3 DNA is TGTGCCAGCAGTTACTCGAACGTGGAGCGGGGTTACACCTTC. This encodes CASSYSNVERGYTF.

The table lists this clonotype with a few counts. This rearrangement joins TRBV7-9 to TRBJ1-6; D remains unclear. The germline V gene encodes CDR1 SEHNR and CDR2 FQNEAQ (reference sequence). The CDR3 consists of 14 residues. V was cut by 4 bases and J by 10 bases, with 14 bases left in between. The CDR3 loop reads CASSSGLRRSPLHF. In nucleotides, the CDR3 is TGTGCCAGCAGCTCGGGCCTCCGGAGGTCACCCCTCCACTTT.

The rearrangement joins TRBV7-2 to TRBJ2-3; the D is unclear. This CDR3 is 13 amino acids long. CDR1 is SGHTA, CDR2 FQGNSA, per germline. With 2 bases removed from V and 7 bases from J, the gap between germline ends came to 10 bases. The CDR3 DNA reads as TGTGCCAGCAGCTTAAATTGGGCGAATACGCAGTATTTT. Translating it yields CASSLNWANTQYF.

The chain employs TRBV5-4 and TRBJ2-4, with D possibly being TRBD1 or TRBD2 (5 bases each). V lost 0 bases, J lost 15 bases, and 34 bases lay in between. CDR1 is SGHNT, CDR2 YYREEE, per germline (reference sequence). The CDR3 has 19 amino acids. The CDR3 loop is CASSLGMLPRQTRLLGVYF. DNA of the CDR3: TGTGCCAGCAGCTTGGGCATGTTACCTCGACAGACTCGGTTATTGGGGGTGTACTTC. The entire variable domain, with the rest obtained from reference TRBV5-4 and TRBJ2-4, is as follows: ETGVTQSPTHLIKTRGQQVTLRCSSQSGHNTVSWYQQALGQGPQFIFQYYREEENGRGNFPPRFSGLQFPNYSSELNVNALELDDSALYLCASSLGMLPRQTRLLGVYFGAGTRLSVL.

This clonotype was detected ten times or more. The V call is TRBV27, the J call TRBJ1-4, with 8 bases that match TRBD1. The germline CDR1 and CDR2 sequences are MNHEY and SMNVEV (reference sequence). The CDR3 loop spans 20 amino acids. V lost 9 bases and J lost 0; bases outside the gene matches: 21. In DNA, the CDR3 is TGTGCCAGACACATCGACAGGGGACCCAGTCCTAGGGCAACTAATGAAAAACTGTTTTTT. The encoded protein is CARHIDRGPSPRATNEKLFF.

CDR3 sequence reads: CASSRTVLAKNIQYF. The CDR3 nucleotides read TGTGCCAGCAGCCGAACAGTACTAGCCAAAAACATTCAGTACTTC. The chain combines TRBV6-5 with TRBJ2-4; D not resolved. Germline loops: CDR1 MNHEY, CDR2 SVGAGI. V shed 6 bases and J shed 0 bases, with 12 bases lying between them. The CDR3 spans 15 residues.